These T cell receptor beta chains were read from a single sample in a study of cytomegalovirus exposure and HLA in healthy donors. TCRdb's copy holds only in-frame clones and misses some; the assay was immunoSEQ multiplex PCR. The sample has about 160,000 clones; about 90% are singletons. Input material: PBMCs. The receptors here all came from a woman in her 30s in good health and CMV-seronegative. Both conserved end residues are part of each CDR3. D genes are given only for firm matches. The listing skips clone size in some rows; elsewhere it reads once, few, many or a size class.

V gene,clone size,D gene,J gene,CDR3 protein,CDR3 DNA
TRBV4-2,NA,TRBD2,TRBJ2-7,CASSQGGGDHYEQYF,TGTGCCAGCAGCCAAGGGGGGGGTGATCACTACGAGCAGTACTTC
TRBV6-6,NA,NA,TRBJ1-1,CASSYYWEAFF,TGTGCCAGCAGTTATTATTGGGAAGCTTTCTTT
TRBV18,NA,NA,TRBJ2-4,CASSPSTDSKNIQYF,TGTGCCAGCTCCCCCTCAACGGACTCCAAAAACATTCAGTACTTC
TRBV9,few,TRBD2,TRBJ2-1,CASSVAGLAEPYNEQFF,TGTGCCAGCAGCGTAGCGGGACTAGCGGAGCCTTACAATGAGCAGTTCTTC
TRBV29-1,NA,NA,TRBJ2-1,CSVGIGLGSYNEQFF,TGCAGCGTTGGGATAGGTCTCGGGTCTTACAATGAGCAGTTCTTC
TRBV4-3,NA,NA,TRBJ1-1,CASSQDSSGDTEAFF,TGCGCCAGCAGCCAAGACTCGTCAGGGGACACTGAAGCTTTCTTT
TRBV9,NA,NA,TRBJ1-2,CASSVFPNNGVGTF,TGTGCCAGCAGCGTATTTCCCAACAACGGCGTGGGGACCTTC
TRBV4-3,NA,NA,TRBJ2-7,CASSQESHRDEQYF,TGCGCCAGCAGCCAAGAATCCCACAGGGACGAGCAGTACTTC
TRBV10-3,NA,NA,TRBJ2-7,CAINAGPANEQYF,TGTGCCATCAATGCTGGGCCCGCCAACGAGCAGTACTTC
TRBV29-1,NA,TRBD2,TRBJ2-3,CSVDGTSGEIVDTQYF,TGCAGCGTTGATGGGACTAGCGGTGAGATCGTTGATACGCAGTATTTT
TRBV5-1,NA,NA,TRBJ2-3,CASSFGQASTDTQYF,TGCGCCAGCAGCTTTGGTCAGGCTAGCACAGATACGCAGTATTTT
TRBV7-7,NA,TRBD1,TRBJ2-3,CASSHRDRGTDTQYF,TGTGCCAGCAGCCACCGGGACAGGGGAACAGATACGCAGTATTTT
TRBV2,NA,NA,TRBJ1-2,CASQEYYGYTF,TGTGCCAGTCAGGAGTACTATGGCTACACCTTC
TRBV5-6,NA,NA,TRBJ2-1,CASSLSWKRSSYNEQFF,TGTGCCAGCAGCTTGAGCTGGAAAAGGAGCTCCTACAATGAGCAGTTCTTC
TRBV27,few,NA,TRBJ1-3,CASSIRDGNTIYF,TGTGCCAGCAGTATACGGGACGGTAACACCATATATTTT
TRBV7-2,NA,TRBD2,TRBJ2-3,CASSSPGLMRGGAFSTQYF,TGTGCCAGCAGCTCCCCCGGTCTCATGCGCGGGGGGGCCTTTAGCACGCAGTATTTT
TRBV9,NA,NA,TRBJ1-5,CASSADSHVNQPQHF,TGTGCCAGCAGCGCAGATTCTCACGTAAATCAGCCCCAGCATTTT
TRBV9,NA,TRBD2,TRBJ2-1,CASSVSGGAGNEQFF,TGTGCCAGCAGCGTTAGCGGGGGGGCGGGAAATGAGCAGTTCTTC
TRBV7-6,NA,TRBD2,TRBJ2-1,CASSSSWGGNYNEQFF,TGTGCCAGCAGCTCGTCCTGGGGGGGGAACTACAATGAGCAGTTCTTC
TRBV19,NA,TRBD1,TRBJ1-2,CASRMGQARGYTF,TGTGCCAGTAGGATGGGACAGGCCCGCGGCTACACCTTC
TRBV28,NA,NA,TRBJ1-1,CASFESRGLRTEAFF,TGTGCCAGCTTCGAATCGCGAGGTCTTAGGACTGAAGCTTTCTTT
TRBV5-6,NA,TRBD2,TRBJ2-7,CASSTGLVFEQYF,TGTGCCAGCAGCACCGGACTAGTCTTCGAGCAGTACTTC
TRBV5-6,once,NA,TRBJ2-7,CASNRAPYEQYF,TGTGCCAGCAACCGCGCGCCCTACGAGCAGTACTTC
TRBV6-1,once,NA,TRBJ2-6,CASTQGKMANVLTF,TGTGCCAGCACGCAGGGCAAGATGGCCAACGTCCTGACTTTC
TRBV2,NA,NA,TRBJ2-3,CASSASVGDTQYF,TGTGCCAGCAGTGCTAGCGTAGGAGATACGCAGTATTTT
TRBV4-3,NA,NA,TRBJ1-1,CASSQDRGFRIEAFF,TGCGCCAGCAGCCAAGACAGGGGTTTCAGGATTGAAGCTTTCTTT
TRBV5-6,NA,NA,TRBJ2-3,CASSQSPSTDTQYF,TGTGCCAGCAGTCAGAGCCCCAGCACAGATACGCAGTATTTT
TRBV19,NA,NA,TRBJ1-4,CASSERGTTNEKLFF,TGTGCCAGTAGTGAAAGGGGGACAACTAATGAAAAACTGTTTTTT
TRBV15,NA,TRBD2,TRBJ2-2,CATSREYRSGTRSGELFF,TGTGCCACCAGCAGAGAATACCGTAGCGGGACCCGGTCCGGGGAGCTGTTTTTT
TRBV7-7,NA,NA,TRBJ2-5,CASSRMGGRQETQYF,TGTGCTAGCAGCCGCATGGGGGGGCGGCAAGAGACCCAGTACTTC
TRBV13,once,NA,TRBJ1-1,CASRSGVNTEAFF,TGTGCCAGCAGATCGGGGGTGAACACTGAAGCTTTCTTT
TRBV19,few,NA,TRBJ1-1,CASSIRGLPTEAFF,TGTGCCAGTAGTATAAGGGGGTTGCCCACTGAAGCTTTCTTT
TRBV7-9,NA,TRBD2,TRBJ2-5,CASSLQTSGGWGETQYF,TGTGCCAGCAGCTTACAGACTAGCGGGGGTTGGGGGGAGACCCAGTACTTC
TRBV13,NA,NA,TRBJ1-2,CASSLAGYYGYTF,TGTGCCAGCAGCTTAGCAGGGTACTATGGCTACACCTTC
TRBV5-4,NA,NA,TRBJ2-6,CASSLYPGANVLTF,TGTGCCAGCAGCTTGTATCCTGGGGCCAACGTCCTGACTTTC
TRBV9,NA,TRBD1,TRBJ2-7,CASSKTGSYEQYF,TGTGCCAGCAGCAAGACAGGGTCCTACGAGCAGTACTTC
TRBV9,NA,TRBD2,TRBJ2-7,CASSVAGASGAHEQYF,TGTGCCAGCAGCGTAGCCGGAGCTAGCGGGGCCCACGAGCAGTACTTC
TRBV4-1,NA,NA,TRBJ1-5,CASSQVGSGINQPQHF,TGCGCCAGCAGCCAAGTAGGATCAGGGATCAATCAGCCCCAGCATTTT
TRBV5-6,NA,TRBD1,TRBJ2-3,CASSSDRTGSKGHDTQYF,TGTGCCAGCAGCTCAGATAGGACAGGGTCTAAGGGGCACGATACGCAGTATTTT
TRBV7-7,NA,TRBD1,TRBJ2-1,CASSLGTGTYNEQFF,TGTGCCAGCAGCTTAGGGACAGGGACCTACAATGAGCAGTTCTTC
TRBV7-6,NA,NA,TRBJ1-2,CASSLGAGDGYTF,TGTGCCAGCAGCTTAGGGGCAGGGGATGGCTACACCTTC
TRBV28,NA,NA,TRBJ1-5,CASSPQGQGQPQHF,TGTGCCAGCAGTCCACAGGGCCAGGGTCAGCCCCAGCATTTT
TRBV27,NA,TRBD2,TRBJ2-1,CASSPGLAGGKNNEQFF,TGTGCCAGCAGTCCCGGACTAGCGGGGGGGAAGAACAATGAGCAGTTCTTC
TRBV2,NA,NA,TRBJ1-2,CARTVSFVSDYGYTF,TGTGCCAGGACAGTGTCGTTTGTATCGGACTATGGCTACACCTTC
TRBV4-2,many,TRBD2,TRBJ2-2,CASSQTSANTGELFF,TGTGCCAGCAGCCAGACTAGCGCGAACACCGGGGAGCTGTTTTTT
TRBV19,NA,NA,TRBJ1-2,CASSLAAVGVGYTF,TGTGCCAGTAGTCTCGCCGCCGTCGGGGTTGGCTACACCTTC
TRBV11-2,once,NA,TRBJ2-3,CASSLGHLSTDTQYF,TGTGCCAGCAGCTTAGGACACCTAAGCACAGATACGCAGTATTTT
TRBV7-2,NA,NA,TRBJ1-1,CASSLQNTEAFF,TGTGCCAGCAGCTTACAGAACACTGAAGCTTTCTTT
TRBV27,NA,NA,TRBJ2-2,CASTPRQGGYTGELFF,TGTGCCAGCACCCCCCGCCAGGGGGGTTACACCGGGGAGCTGTTTTTT